The 2 T cell receptor beta chains listed next were all sequenced from one sample in a study of blood T cell repertoires in COVID-19. Some clones are missing from TCRdb's copy, which holds only in-frame ones; the method was immunoSEQ multiplex PCR. The data hold over 200,000 clones, with more than 85% observed a single time. What was sequenced was peripheral blood. The source of these receptors is a man aged 60 to 75 with COVID-19, enrolled during active disease.

V and J are TRBV10-2 and TRBJ1-1, with a weak D call TRBD1 (5 bases). The CDR3 extends over 14 amino acids. Trimming took off 3 bases at V and 4 bases at J, with 12 bases between the two ends. Germline CDR1 and CDR2: WSHSY and SAAADI. The CDR3, as DNA: TGCGCCAGCAGTGAAAAGGGGAGGAGCACTGAAGCTTTCTTT. Encoded protein: CASSEKGRSTEAFF.

The chain recombines TRBV25-1 with TRBJ2-2; 11 nucleotides match TRBD2. J lost 3 bases, V lost 10 bases, and 7 bases had no gene match. CDR1 and CDR2 from the germline V gene are MGHDK and SYGVNS. CDR3 size: 15 residues. DNA of the CDR3: TGTGCCACACGTAGCGGGAGGGCCGACACCGGGGAGCTGTTTTTT. Protein product: CATRSGRADTGELFF.